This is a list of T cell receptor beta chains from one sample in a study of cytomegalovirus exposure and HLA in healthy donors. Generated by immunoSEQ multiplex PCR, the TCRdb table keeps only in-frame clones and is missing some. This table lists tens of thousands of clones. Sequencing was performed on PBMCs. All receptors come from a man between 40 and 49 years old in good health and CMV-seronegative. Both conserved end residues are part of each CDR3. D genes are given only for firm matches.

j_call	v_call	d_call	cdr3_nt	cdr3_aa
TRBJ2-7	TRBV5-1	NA	TGCGCCAGCAGCTTGGTTCCAGCGGGTGGAACCTACGAGCAGTACTTC	CASSLVPAGGTYEQYF
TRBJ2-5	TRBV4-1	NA	TGCGCCAGCAGCCAAGATGGGGGGGAGACCCAGTACTTC	CASSQDGGETQYF
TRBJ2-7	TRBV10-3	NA	TGTGCCATCAGTGAGTCGAGGGACTCATACTACGAGCAGTACTTC	CAISESRDSYYEQYF
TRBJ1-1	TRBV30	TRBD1	TGTGCCTGGAGCAGGGGGGCGCGTACTGAAGCTTTCTTT	CAWSRGARTEAFF
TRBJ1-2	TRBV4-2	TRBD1	TGTGCCAGCAGCCAAGAACGGGACAGGGGGGCTATTCGGCATGGCTACACCTTC	CASSQERDRGAIRHGYTF
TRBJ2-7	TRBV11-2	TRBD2	TGTGCCAGCAGCTCTATGGGGACTAGCGGGGGGAGGGCCTACGAGCAGTACTTC	CASSSMGTSGGRAYEQYF
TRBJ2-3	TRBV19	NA	TGTGCCAGTAGTATAGATCAAAGCCCAGATACGCAGTATTTT	CASSIDQSPDTQYF
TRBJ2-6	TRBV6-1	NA	TGTGCCAGCAGTGACCCTTTCCGGACAGCGAGCTCTGGGGCCAACGTCCTGACTTTC	CASSDPFRTASSGANVLTF
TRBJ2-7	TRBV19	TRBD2	TGTGCCAGTAGTATAGATCATGCTAGCGGGGGGCGCCTCTCCTACGAGCAGTACTTC	CASSIDHASGGRLSYEQYF
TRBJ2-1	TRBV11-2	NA	TGTGCCAGCAGCTTAGAAGGCGACAGTTTCAATGAGCAGTTCTTC	CASSLEGDSFNEQFF
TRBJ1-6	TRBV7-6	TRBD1	TGTGCCAGCAGCTTAGCGGGTCCGGGACAGGCCTATAATTCACCCCTCCACTTT	CASSLAGPGQAYNSPLHF
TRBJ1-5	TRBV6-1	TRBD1	TGTGCCAGCAGTGGACCCCCGGGACAGGTCATCAATCAGCCCCAGCATTTT	CASSGPPGQVINQPQHF
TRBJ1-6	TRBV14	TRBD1	TGTGCCAGCAGCCAGGCGGTCGGACAGGCGTATAATTCACCCCTCCACTTT	CASSQAVGQAYNSPLHF
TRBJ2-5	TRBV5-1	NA	TGCGCCAGCAGCACAGACAGTGGAGAGACCCAGTACTTC	CASSTDSGETQYF
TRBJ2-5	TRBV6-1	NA	TGTGCCAGCAGTGCACCGGGTTTTGTCCAAGAGACCCAGTACTTC	CASSAPGFVQETQYF
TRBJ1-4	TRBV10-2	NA	TGCGCCAGCAGTTTATCAGGAGGAAAACTGTTTTTT	CASSLSGGKLFF
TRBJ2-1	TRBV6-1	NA	TGTGCCAGCAGAGCGAACGACAATGAGCAGTTCTTC	CASRANDNEQFF
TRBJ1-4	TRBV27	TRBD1	TGTGCCAGCAGTTTACCCGGGACAGGGGTTGAAAAACTGTTTTTT	CASSLPGTGVEKLFF
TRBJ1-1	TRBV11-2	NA	TGTGCCAGCATCGAAGGGGGGGATACTGAAGCTTTCTTT	CASIEGGDTEAFF
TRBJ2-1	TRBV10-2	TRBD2	TGCGCCAGCAACCTAGCGGGGGGCTACAATGAGCAGTTCTTC	CASNLAGGYNEQFF
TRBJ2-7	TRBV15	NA	TGTGCCACCAGCAGAGAAAAAGGGGGCTACGAGCAGTACTTC	CATSREKGGYEQYF
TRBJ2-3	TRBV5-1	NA	TGCGCCAGCAGGGTAGCAGATACGCAGTATTTT	CASRVADTQYF
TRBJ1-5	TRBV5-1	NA	TGCGCCAGCAGCGTAAGCAATCAGCCCCAGCATTTT	CASSVSNQPQHF
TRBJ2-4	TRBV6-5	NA	TGTGCCAGCAGAAGAGGACAGGAGGGAAACATTCAGTACTTC	CASRRGQEGNIQYF
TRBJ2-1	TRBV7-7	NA	TGTGCTAGCAGCCCGCGGGGAGCGCGACTAGGGACCACCAATGAGCAGTTCTTC	CASSPRGARLGTTNEQFF
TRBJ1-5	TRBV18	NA	TGTGCCAGCTCACAGGGGGATAATCAGCCCCAGCATTTT	CASSQGDNQPQHF